These 21 T cell receptor beta chains originate from one sample sequenced in a study of T cell changes during pregnancy in multiple sclerosis. TCRdb keeps only in-frame clones here, not all; method: immunoSEQ multiplex PCR. The profile shows some 75,000 clones, around 96% of them singletons. Material: peripheral blood, obtained in the second trimester of pregnancy. The receptors were sampled from a female donor with multiple sclerosis, enrolled in a pregnancy study.

CDR3 residues: CASRKSGASGTEKTQYF. The CDR3 DNA follows: TGTGCCAGCAGAAAATCGGGGGCTAGCGGGACTGAGAAGACCCAGTACTTC. The genes are TRBV28 and TRBJ2-5; 9 bases are shared with TRBD2. J lost 6 bases, V lost 6 bases, and 17 bases had no gene match. Germline V gene lookup returns CDR1 MDHEN and CDR2 SYDVKM. The CDR3 has 17 amino acids.

The J gene is TRBJ2-1, the V gene TRBV5-1, with D unclear. Germline V CDR1 and CDR2: SGHRS, YFSETQ. Between the trimmed V and J ends, which lost 0 bases and 0 bases, there was a span of 7 bases. The CDR3 is 15 amino acids. CDR3 sequence reads: CASSLGRSSYNEQFF. The DNA for the CDR3 is TGCGCCAGCAGCTTGGGTCGGAGCTCCTACAATGAGCAGTTCTTC.

The CDR3 is CASSVRLQGAQNEAFF. CDR3 in DNA: TGTGCCAGTAGTGTACGCCTACAGGGGGCGCAGAATGAAGCTTTCTTT. The chain employs TRBV19 and TRBJ1-1; 9 nucleotides agree with TRBD1. V was clipped by 5 bases and J by 7 bases; unmatched bases: 14. Germline values: CDR1 LNHDA, CDR2 SQIVND (reference sequence). The CDR3 covers 16 residues.

This chain joins TRBV4-1 and TRBJ2-2, with 11 bases aligning to TRBD2. CDR1 and CDR2 (germline): MGHRA, YSYEKL. This CDR3 region has 19 residues. Trimming took 0 bases from V and 5 from J; bases not matched to a gene: 11. In nucleotides, the CDR3 is TGCGCCAGCAGCCAAGAAAAGGGAATAGCGGGAGGGGGGACCGGGGAGCTGTTTTTT. It translates to CASSQEKGIAGGGTGELFF.

The V gene is TRBV7-6, the J gene TRBJ2-3, with TRBD1 identical over 7 bases. CDR3 length: 12 residues. Unmatched junction bases numbered 1, after V lost 6 bases and J lost 4 bases. The germline V gene has CDR1 SGHVS and CDR2 FNYEAQ. For the CDR3, the DNA is TGTGCCAGCAGTCAGGGGGCAGATACGCAGTATTTT. Encoded protein: CASSQGADTQYF.

V is TRBV5-4 and J is TRBJ2-5; 8 bases line up with TRBD1. Germline loops: CDR1 SGHNT, CDR2 YYREEE (reference sequence). With V trimmed by 3 bases and J by 1 base, 8 bases remained unmatched. CDR3 length equals 16 residues. CDR3 sequence reads: CASSSPRQGSQETQYF. The CDR3 coding sequence is TGTGCCAGCAGCTCGCCGAGACAGGGGTCCCAAGAGACCCAGTACTTC. The full variable domain, completed using reference TRBV5-4 and TRBJ2-5, is ETGVTQSPTHLIKTRGQQVTLRCSSQSGHNTVSWYQQALGQGPQFIFQYYREEENGRGNFPPRFSGLQFPNYSSELNVNALELDDSALYLCASSSPRQGSQETQYFGPGTRLLVL.

V and J are TRBV10-2 and TRBJ2-7; D not certain. Per germline, CDR1 WSHSY and CDR2 SAAADI. Trimming shortened V by 5 bases and J by 2 bases, and 4 bases separated the two germline ends. The CDR3 covers 11 residues. The CDR3 loop reads CASSHTYEQYF. In nucleotides, the CDR3 is TGCGCCAGCAGTCACACCTACGAGCAGTACTTC.

The CDR3 loop reads CASSQAGTGGATNEKLFF. The CDR3 DNA follows: TGCGCCAGCAGCCAAGCCGGGACAGGCGGAGCAACTAATGAAAAACTGTTTTTT. The chain links TRBV4-3 to TRBJ1-4; TRBD1 agrees at 8 bases. This CDR3 comprises 18 residues. Unmatched junction bases numbered 7, after V lost 1 base and J lost 0 bases. Per germline, CDR1 LGHNA and CDR2 YSLEER.

The chain uses TRBV6-5 and TRBJ1-2, with TRBD1 identical over 7 bases. J gave up 6 bases and V 6 bases, and 10 bases lay outside the gene matches. Germline V gene data show CDR1 as MNHEY and CDR2 as SVGAGI. The CDR3 covers 14 residues. CDR3 in DNA: TGTGCCAGCAGACCTATCGACAGGGAGAATGGCTACACCTTC. It specifies CASRPIDRENGYTF.

The V call is TRBV12-5, the J call TRBJ2-1; 7 bases line up with TRBD2. CDR1 and CDR2 (germline): LGHNT, FRNRAP. After removal of 5 bases from V and 7 bases from J, the junction contained 11 bases not matched to a gene. This CDR3 contains 15 residues. The CDR3 DNA is TGTGCTAGTGGTCCCACCCGAGGGAGGGTGAATGAGCAGTTCTTC. It encodes CASGPTRGRVNEQFF.

The CDR3 sequence is CAWKSGGANIQYF. CDR3 coding DNA: TGTGCCTGGAAGTCCGGGGGGGCAAACATTCAGTACTTC. The gene calls are TRBV30 and TRBJ2-4; 8 bases are a match to TRBD2. Per the germline V gene, CDR1 is GTSNPN and CDR2 is SVGIG (reference sequence). V shed 4 bases and J 6 bases; nucleotides not matched to a gene: 5. The CDR3 is made up of 13 amino acids.

The J gene is TRBJ2-7, the V gene TRBV30; TRBD2 is a possible D gene (5 bases). The CDR3 runs 13 residues. In germline, CDR1 is GTSNPN, CDR2 SVGIG (reference sequence). V lost 3 bases to trimming and J lost 7 bases, with 16 bases between them. CDR3 DNA: TGTGCCTGGAGGAGGGAGTGGGCGGAAGAGCAGTACTTC. Protein product: CAWRREWAEEQYF.

The chain carries TRBV4-1 and TRBJ1-2; 7 bases agree with TRBD1. This CDR3 region has 14 residues. Germline CDR1 is MGHRA and CDR2 is YSYEKL. Trimming removed 2 bases from V and 8 bases from J; junction bases left unmatched: 8. The CDR3 region has the DNA TGCGCCAGCAGCCAAAGGGATCCCAGGGGGGGCTACACCTTC. Amino acid sequence: CASSQRDPRGGYTF.

The CDR3 region has the DNA TGTGCCAGCAGCGTAGATGAGGGAGGGAGATATGGCTACACCTTC. It encodes CASSVDEGGRYGYTF. J is TRBJ1-2 and V is TRBV9; D ambiguous. Germline V CDR1 and CDR2: SGDLS, YYNGEE. This CDR3 contains 15 residues. Trimming removed 0 bases at V and 5 bases at J, with 14 bases between.

This clone has a single count. The V and J genes are TRBV7-9 and TRBJ1-1, with D hard to call. The germline CDR1 and CDR2 sequences are SEHNR and FQNEAQ (reference sequence). V gave up 3 bases and J gave up 5 bases, with 10 bases separating them. This CDR3 comprises 13 residues. This CDR3 is CASSLSSGTEAFF. Here the CDR3 DNA reads TGTGCCAGCAGCTTGAGTTCTGGTACTGAAGCTTTCTTT.

The chain has TRBV5-1 and TRBJ1-1; TRBD1 is a possible D gene (5 bases). V was pared by 1 base and J by 6 bases, with 10 bases between. This CDR3 is built from 13 residues. CDR1 and CDR2 (germline): SGHRS, YFSETQ. CDR3 sequence (DNA): TGCGCCAGCAGCTTGCCCGGGACTCCTGAAGCTTTCTTT. The encoded protein is CASSLPGTPEAFF.

The chain has TRBV2 and TRBJ1-2, with D perhaps TRBD1 (5 bases). Trimming took 6 bases from V and 8 from J, leaving 19 bases between them. CDR1 and CDR2 from the germline V gene are SNHLY and FYNNEI. The CDR3 has 14 amino acids. The CDR3 loop reads CASSVLPSGGGYTF. The CDR3 nucleotides read TGTGCCAGCAGCGTCCTTCCCAGTGGGGGGGGCTACACCTTC.

V gene TRBV11-2 combines with J gene TRBJ2-1; 12 bases map to TRBD2. The V segment lost 4 bases and the J segment 6 bases; nucleotides outside the gene matches: 13. CDR3 length equals 18 residues. The germline V gene has CDR1 SGHAT and CDR2 FQNNGV. The CDR3 DNA reads TGTGCCAGCAGCTCCCTAGAGGCGTCTAGCGGGAGGGGCAATGAGCAGTTCTTC. Amino acid sequence: CASSSLEASSGRGNEQFF.

This rearrangement joins TRBV5-4 to TRBJ2-7; 8 positions agree with TRBD2. Germline CDR1 reads SGHNT; CDR2 reads YYREEE (reference sequence). V lost 3 bases and J lost 3; bases outside the gene matches: 8. The CDR3 loop spans 15 amino acids. The DNA of the CDR3 is TGTGCCAGCAGCTCACCGGGACTAGGGGACTACGAGCAGTACTTC. Protein: CASSSPGLGDYEQYF.

The chain carries TRBV28 and TRBJ2-1; D gene ambiguous. Germline V gene data show CDR1 as MDHEN and CDR2 as SYDVKM. The CDR3 spans 15 residues. V was pared by 6 bases and J by 4 bases, with 16 bases between. The CDR3 is CASRSGSALYNEQFF. CDR3 bases: TGTGCCAGCAGATCCGGTAGTGCCCTGTACAATGAGCAGTTCTTC.

The chain combines TRBV5-1 with TRBJ2-2; D not resolved. Germline assignment: CDR1 SGHRS and CDR2 YFSETQ. With 4 bases removed from V and 1 base from J, the gap between germline ends came to 8 bases. The length of the CDR3 is 14 residues. The CDR3 loop is CASSDTLNTGELFF. DNA for the CDR3: TGCGCCAGCAGCGACACCCTGAACACCGGGGAGCTGTTTTTT.